The 5 T cell receptor beta chains below were found in one sample sequenced in a study of blood T cells in healthy people across ages. The second PCR ran 7 to 11 cycles with a sample-barcoded 5' primer and J-beta primers. TCRdb reanalysed the 5' RACE reads using MiXCR and keeps one entry per CDR3 protein. The sample includes around 1.5 million distinct CDR3 sequences, around 42% of them seen just once. Sequencing was performed on blood. Receptors originate from a woman between 18 and 29 years old in good health.

A few counts support this clonotype. This chain connects TRBV20-1 to TRBJ2-5, with D possibly TRBD2 on 5 matching bases. Deletions cut 0 bases from V and 0 bases from J, with 11 bases between. The CDR3 runs to 15 residues. Germline loops: CDR1 DFQATT, CDR2 SNEGSKA (reference sequence). CDR3 residues: CSARDEGAYQETQYF. DNA for the CDR3: TGCAGTGCTAGAGATGAGGGCGCCTACCAAGAGACCCAGTACTTC.

This chain links TRBV6-5 with TRBJ1-6; D is ambiguous. CDR3 length: 17 residues. V lost 3 bases and J lost 8, with 20 bases in between. Germline V CDR1 and CDR2: MNHEY, SVGAGI. CDR3 sequence: CASSYAPERELYSPLHF. CDR3 nucleotide sequence: TGTGCCAGCAGTTATGCTCCGGAAAGGGAACTTTATTCACCCCTCCACTTT.

This rearrangement joins TRBV2 to TRBJ2-1, with TRBD2 matching over 8 bases. V lost 7 bases, J lost 15 bases, and 8 bases stayed unmatched. Germline CDR1 is SNHLY and CDR2 is FYNNEI. The CDR3 totals 11 residues. CDR3 loop: CASKVGTSMFF. The CDR3 nucleotides are TGTGCCAGCAAGGTCGGGACTAGTATGTTCTTC.

V usage is TRBV6-4 and J usage is TRBJ2-5, with D hard to call. This CDR3 contains 14 residues. Trimming removed 2 bases at V and 11 bases at J, with 18 bases between. Germline V lookup: CDR1 MRHNA, CDR2 SNTAGT. In nucleotides, the CDR3 is TGTGCCAGCAGTGACGGACCTTCTGGGAATGAGCAGTACTTC. This encodes CASSDGPSGNEQYF.

The table lists this clonotype with a few counts. The V call is TRBV10-3, the J call TRBJ2-7; 7 bases align to TRBD1. The CDR3 length is 14 residues. Germline V lookup: CDR1 ENHRY, CDR2 SYGVKD. V shed 6 bases and J 3 bases; nucleotides not matched to a gene: 8. The CDR3 here is CAISLPGQSYEQYF. CDR3 DNA: TGTGCCATCAGCCTACCGGGACAGAGCTACGAGCAGTACTTC.